This T cell receptor (beta chain) was recorded in a study of blood T cell repertoires in COVID-19. Study-wide context: In each case, the material was cDNA or gDNA derived from T cells, B-cell-depleted T cells, or PBMCs.

Original handling: Quantification of nucleated cells was approximated via reference gene primer amplification. The method was immunoSEQ multiplex PCR; TCRdb's version includes in-frame clones alone and lacks a portion of them. The DNA was the basis for D and trimming; V, J and clone size are from that table. The data contain 200,000 to 250,000 clones, 80% to 85% of them seen just once; the ten biggest clones take up approximately 7.3%. With 6 bases removed from V and 10 bases from J, the gap between germline ends came to 9 bases. Germline values: CDR1 KGHDR, CDR2 SFDVKD. This CDR3 region has 11 residues. The age range of participants was roughly 18 to 90 years, with residence in more than 20 US areas. Recovered participants had two consecutive negative NP/OP PCR tests, healthcare professional clearance, or symptom resolution.

Material: PBMCs or T cells enriched from blood (not recorded which). This clonotype originated in a woman in her thirties or forties who had recovered from COVID-19. The V gene is TRBV24-1, the J gene TRBJ2-1; no reliable D call. CDR3 sequence reads: CATSQEAEQFF. The CDR3 region has the DNA TGTGCCACCAGTCAAGAGGCGGAGCAGTTCTTC.